These 21 T cell receptor beta chains came from one sample sequenced in a study of T cell responses to AZD1222 COVID-19 vaccine. Profiling relied on immunoSEQ multiplex PCR, and the TCRdb table lists in-frame clones only, not all of them. The repertoire holds some 96,000 clones, with about 88% as singletons. Material: peripheral blood, obtained on day 0 of AZD1222 vaccination. Source of these receptors: an adult in good health.

This chain uses TRBV2 with TRBJ2-7; 8 bases map to TRBD1. CDR1 and CDR2 (germline): SNHLY, FYNNEI. The CDR3 length is 15 residues. V shed 6 bases, J shed 2 bases, and the junction held 9 bases outside the gene matches. The CDR3 coding sequence is TGTGCCAGCAGACCTCTCGGGACAGGTACCTACGAGCAGTACTTC. Translated: CASRPLGTGTYEQYF.

A single count supports this clone. This sequence joins TRBV11-3 and TRBJ1-4; no definite D call. Germline V gives CDR1 SGHNT, CDR2 YENEEA. The ends were cut back, 3 bases at V and 0 bases at J, with 5 bases in the middle. This CDR3 comprises 14 residues. For the CDR3, the DNA is TGTGCCAGCAGCTTCTCCGCAACTAATGAAAAACTGTTTTTT. Its protein product is CASSFSATNEKLFF.

This clone was seen only once. The chain employs TRBV11-3 and TRBJ2-1, with unresolved D. V dropped 5 bases and J dropped 0 bases, with 17 bases sitting between them. The CDR3 has 17 residues. Germline-derived CDR1 and CDR2 are SGHNT and YENEEA. The CDR3 here is CASSTPSSRYSYNEQFF. The CDR3 nucleotides read TGTGCCAGCAGCACCCCCAGTAGCCGATACTCCTACAATGAGCAGTTCTTC.

The J gene is TRBJ1-1, the V gene TRBV12-3 or TRBV12-4; no reliable D call. V was clipped by 6 bases and J by 5 bases, with 13 bases between them. This CDR3 region has 13 residues. CDR3 bases: TGTGCCAGCAGGGGTCTAGGCGTTACTGAAGCTTTCTTT. Protein sequence: CASRGLGVTEAFF.

CDR3 residues: CASSARGLDTGELFF. The CDR3 DNA follows: TGTGCCAGCAGCGCCAGGGGGCTGGACACCGGGGAGCTGTTTTTT. The chain has TRBV5-4 and TRBJ2-2; TRBD1 agrees at 8 bases. Unmatched junction bases numbered 5, after V lost 4 bases and J lost 3 bases. The CDR3 consists of 15 residues. The V gene's germline CDR1 is SGHNT and CDR2 YYREEE (reference sequence).

The V call is TRBV5-4, the J call TRBJ2-3; TRBD1 matches 7 bases. From germline, CDR1 is SGHNT and CDR2 YYREEE (reference sequence). Trimming removed 9 bases from V and 0 bases from J; junction bases left unmatched: 10. The CDR3 totals 15 residues. The CDR3 region is CATSLGGPSTDTQYF. In DNA, the CDR3 is TGTGCCACCTCTTTAGGGGGCCCTAGCACAGATACGCAGTATTTT.

In its sample, this clone was seen once. V gene TRBV6-5 combines with J gene TRBJ2-1; tentative D call: TRBD2 (6 bases). This CDR3 contains 12 residues. Trimming took 2 bases from V and 9 from J, leaving 8 bases between them. Germline CDR1 is MNHEY and CDR2 is SVGAGI. The CDR3 protein is CASSYGGSEQFF. In DNA form, the CDR3 reads TGTGCCAGCAGTTACGGGGGGAGTGAGCAGTTCTTC.

The V call is TRBV10-1, the J call TRBJ1-1; no reliable D call. CDR3 length: 19 amino acids. CDR1 is WNHNN and CDR2 is SYGVQD in the germline V gene (reference sequence). Trimming removed 6 bases from V and 1 base from J, with 27 bases in between. The CDR3 region is CASSSPPPGPMEENTEAFF. In nucleotides, the CDR3 is TGCGCCAGCAGCTCTCCTCCCCCAGGCCCGATGGAGGAGAACACTGAAGCTTTCTTT.

The J gene is TRBJ2-3, the V gene TRBV2; tentative D call: TRBD1 (5 bases). The CDR3 loop spans 15 amino acids. Germline CDR1 is SNHLY and CDR2 is FYNNEI. Between the trimmed V and J ends, which lost 1 base and 0 bases, there was a span of 8 bases. The CDR3 reads CASSEDQGSTDTQYF. The DNA for the CDR3 is TGTGCCAGCAGTGAAGACCAGGGAAGCACAGATACGCAGTATTTT.

The chain has TRBV10-3 and TRBJ1-5, with D tentatively TRBD1 (5 bases). The germline gives CDR1 ENHRY, CDR2 SYGVKD. V shed 2 bases and J shed 4 bases, with 9 bases lying between them. This CDR3 region has 14 residues. CDR3 amino acids: CAISEAWGNQPQHF. The CDR3 nucleotides are TGTGCCATCAGTGAGGCGTGGGGGAATCAGCCCCAGCATTTT.

The V gene is TRBV28, the J gene TRBJ2-7, with 8 bases lining up with TRBD1. The CDR3 is 13 residues long. The V segment lost 8 bases and the J segment 3 bases; nucleotides outside the gene matches: 6. CDR1 MDHEN and CDR2 SYDVKM come from the germline V gene. CDR3 amino acids: CASDQTGVYEQYF. CDR3 DNA sequence: TGTGCCAGCGATCAGACAGGGGTCTACGAGCAGTACTTC.

The rearrangement uses TRBV7-9 and TRBJ2-5; tentatively, D is TRBD2 (7 bases). The CDR3 consists of 13 residues. Germline CDR1 and CDR2: SEHNR and FQNEAQ (reference sequence). Deletions cut 6 bases from V and 5 bases from J, with 13 bases between. This chain's CDR3 is CASRLQGGETQYF. CDR3 DNA: TGTGCCAGCAGGCTACAGGGAGGGGAGACCCAGTACTTC.

The chain uses TRBV3-1 (or the pseudogene TRBV3-2) and TRBJ1-6, with a tentative D call TRBD1 (5 bases). The CDR3 runs 13 residues. V gave up 6 bases and J gave up 8 bases, with 11 bases separating them. Germline V CDR1 and CDR2: LGHDT, YNNKEL (reference sequence). The CDR3 DNA follows: TGTGCCAGCAGATCAGGGTTTTATTCACCCCTCCACTTT. Translation gives CASRSGFYSPLHF.

The genes are TRBV20-1 and TRBJ2-3; D not certain. Trimming shortened V by 5 bases and J by 6 bases, and 9 bases separated the two germline ends. The CDR3 has 11 residues. CDR1 is DFQATT, CDR2 SNEGSKA, per germline (reference sequence). The CDR3 nucleotides are TGCAGTGCTCAGGCGGAGGATACGCAGTATTTT. It specifies CSAQAEDTQYF.

The rearrangement links TRBV11-3 to TRBJ1-2; no clear D. The CDR3 extends over 13 amino acids. The ends were cut back, 3 bases at V and 1 base at J, with 6 bases in the middle. CDR1 SGHNT and CDR2 YENEEA come from the germline V gene. In DNA, the CDR3 is TGTGCCAGCAGCTTTGGCGTTAACTATGGCTACACCTTC. It encodes CASSFGVNYGYTF.

The rearrangement uses TRBV4-2 and TRBJ1-2, with 9 bases lining up with TRBD1. With 0 bases clipped from V and 8 bases from J, the junction kept 7 bases outside the gene matches. CDR3 length equals 15 residues. Per germline, CDR1 LGHNA and CDR2 YNFKEQ. CDR3 residues: CASSQDIRTGVGYTF. The CDR3 bases are TGTGCCAGCAGCCAAGATATCAGGACAGGGGTCGGCTACACCTTC.

This sequence joins TRBV27 and TRBJ1-1; D perhaps matches TRBD1 (5 bases). This CDR3 contains 16 residues. V lost 0 bases to trimming and J lost 0 bases, with 11 bases between them. Germline V gene sequence: CDR1 MNHEY, CDR2 SMNVEV (reference sequence). The CDR3 loop is CASSLSMRGVNTEAFF. The DNA of the CDR3 is TGTGCCAGCAGTTTATCGATGCGGGGGGTGAACACTGAAGCTTTCTTT.

This sequence joins TRBV28 and TRBJ2-2, with D hard to call. This CDR3 spans 14 amino acids. The V gene's germline CDR1 is MDHEN and CDR2 SYDVKM. The ends were cut back, 5 bases at V and 1 base at J, with 8 bases in the middle. The CDR3 bases are TGTGCCAGCAGTCGAACCAGGAACACCGGGGAGCTGTTTTTT. Residues: CASSRTRNTGELFF.

The V gene is TRBV9, the J gene TRBJ2-1; TRBD1 matches 8 bases. The CDR3 extends over 15 amino acids. With 4 bases clipped from V and 7 bases from J, the junction kept 10 bases outside the gene matches. The germline V gene encodes CDR1 SGDLS and CDR2 YYNGEE. The CDR3 here is CASSTDRTGRNEQFF. The CDR3 bases are TGTGCCAGCAGCACTGATAGGACAGGGCGAAATGAGCAGTTCTTC.

The chain has TRBV6-1 and TRBJ1-1; D ambiguous. The CDR3 has 14 amino acids. The germline V gene encodes CDR1 MNHNS and CDR2 SASEGT. Trimming took 2 bases from V and 4 from J, leaving 11 bases between them. As DNA, the CDR3 is TGTGCCAGCAGTGAACCGGGTTTGGTCACTGAAGCTTTCTTT. Amino acids: CASSEPGLVTEAFF.

The rearrangement links TRBV28 to TRBJ2-3, with D tentatively TRBD2 (5 bases). CDR1 is MDHEN and CDR2 is SYDVKM in the germline V gene. The CDR3 extends over 13 amino acids. Trimming shortened V by 6 bases and J by 2 bases, and 9 bases separated the two germline ends. As DNA, the CDR3 is TGTGCCAGCAGGGGGAGTTCCACAGATACGCAGTATTTT. This codes for CASRGSSTDTQYF.